Sequencing of this T cell receptor beta chain was carried out in a study of regulatory T cells in long-lasting Graves disease. HTBI primers from iRepertoire and Arm-PCR of CDR3 regions yielded the TCR beta libraries. TCRdb fed the multiplex PCR reads into MiXCR, producing one record per CDR3 protein. The table includes approximately 400,000 distinct CDR3 sequences, roughly 15% detected once. The CDR3 covers 14 residues. V shed 0 bases and J shed 5 bases, with 10 bases lying between them. CDR1 and CDR2 (germline): DFQATT, SNEGSKA (reference sequence). This clonotype was observed at least ten times. As to time point: newly diagnosed GD, antithyroid drugs for less than 3 months. Extracted RNA from PBMCs served as the source of the TCR library. This sample was also put to use in a study of T cells in Graves' hyperthyroidism and ophthalmopathy. That report adds: Hyperthyroidism was newly diagnosed in patients aged 18 to 65 (duration under 2 months).

The sample consisted of peripheral blood mononuclear cells (PBMCs), taken at new diagnosis, from a patient treated with antithyroid drugs. The chain has TRBV20-1 and TRBJ2-2, with D perhaps TRBD2 (6 bases). The sequence derives from a woman in her 40s with Graves disease. The CDR3 coding sequence is TGCAGTGCTAGAGATGGGCTAGCGACCGGGGAGCTGTTTTTT. Translated, it gives CSARDGLATGELFF.